The entry that follows covers one TCR beta chain sequence. Its antigen is unknown. The sample is drawn from a study of OX40 agonist ivuxolimab in advanced cancers. Study details: Patients were dosed intravenously with ivuxolimab at 0.01 to 10 mg/kg every 2 weeks. General study results and limits: Relative to CD4+ cells, CD8+ T cells on average had more expanded clones.

This table comes from immunoSEQ multiplex PCR, and its TCRdb copy is limited to in-frame clones, with some not included. The sample lists 50,000 or so clones; approximately 90% were seen once. Patients were ineligible given autoimmune disease history or systemic immunosuppression. With 9 bases clipped from V and 1 base from J, the junction kept 4 bases outside the gene matches. This CDR3 comprises 14 residues. The germline CDR1 and CDR2 sequences are MNHEY and SMNVEV (reference sequence). The receptor comes from an adult with an advanced solid tumor such as melanoma, head and neck, liver or kidney cancer. The sequences come from CD4+ or CD8+ T cells sorted from blood, collected in a trial of the OX40 agonist ivuxolimab. This chain connects TRBV27 to TRBJ2-1; 9 positions agree with TRBD2. The CDR3 spells CASAAGGSYNEQFF. CDR3 coding DNA: TGTGCCAGTGCAGCGGGGGGTTCCTACAATGAGCAGTTCTTC.